This T cell receptor beta chain was captured in a study of siplizumab effects on memory and regulatory T cells. The study's findings and limits: Both greater diversity than memory cells and a major contribution to the alloresponse seemed to characterize naive T cells.

The table came from immunoSEQ multiplex PCR; TCRdb's copy has only in-frame clones and leaves some out. This sample yields some 100,000 clones, of which under 95% are seen a single time; over 5.5% belongs to the top ten. This CDR3 has 12 residues. Germline CDR1 and CDR2: SGHKS and YYEKEE (reference sequence). Trimming took off 0 bases at V and 8 bases at J, with 8 bases between the two ends. Note on this clone: Antigen specificity is unknown.

This clonotype was obtained from a human donor in good health. The chain links TRBV5-5 to TRBJ1-1; D unresolved. Sequenced: CD8+ T cells sorted from blood. DNA of the CDR3: TGTGCCAGCAGCTTGGGGGGTGAAGAAGCTTTCTTT. Protein sequence: CASSLGGEEAFF.